Presented here are 27 T cell receptor beta chains from one specimen sequenced in a study of tumor and adjacent non-tumor tissue in lung cancer. No cell sorting was done before RNA was extracted from the tissue. The normal lung tissue was taken more than 3 cm from the tumor edge. The library came from three nested PCR rounds adapted from ARM-PCR protocols. TCRdb itself ran the multiplex PCR reads through MiXCR, one entry per CDR3 protein. The sample consists of 80,000 to 130,000 distinct CDR3 sequences, about 60% of them appearing once. The sample was distant non-tumor lung tissue. The receptor set was obtained from a young man with non-small cell lung cancer.

This clonotype is a singleton in its sample. The junction shows a germline mismatch at one end, possibly a read error. The genes are TRBV5-6 and TRBJ1-3; D ambiguous. There are 13 residues in the CDR3. Per germline, CDR1 SGHDT and CDR2 YYEEEE. CDR3 amino acids: CVSGSISGNTIYF. The CDR3 nucleotides are TGTGTCAGCGGCTCCATATCTGGAAACACCATATATTTT.

On this clonotype itself: A much larger clone differs from this one at a single base, so this may be a read error. The chain recombines TRBV10-1 with TRBJ2-1; 9 bases agree with TRBD2. This CDR3 has 17 residues. The V gene's germline CDR1 is WNHNN and CDR2 SYGVQD (reference sequence). J gave up 9 bases and V 0 bases, and 12 bases lay outside the gene matches. CDR3 in amino acids: CASSESGGRAQDIEQFF. In DNA, the CDR3 is TGCGCCAGCAGTGAGTCTGGCGGGAGGGCCCAAGACATTGAGCAGTTCTTC.

The V call is TRBV12-3 or TRBV12-4, the J call TRBJ2-1, with D possibly matching TRBD1 (5 bases). Trimming removed 6 bases from V and 6 bases from J, with 12 bases in between. CDR3 length: 13 residues. The CDR3, as DNA: TGTGCCAGCAGCTATGGGGCGCTCAATGAGCAGTTCTTC. It encodes CASSYGALNEQFF.

This clonotype occurred a few times. The chain recombines TRBV5-1 with TRBJ2-7; 11 bases agree with TRBD2. The J segment lost 2 bases and the V segment lost 2 bases, leaving 3 bases of the junction unmatched. CDR3 length equals 15 residues. Germline CDR1 and CDR2: SGHRS and YFSETQ. CDR3 nucleotide sequence: TGCGCCAGCAGCTTATATAGCGGGGGGGCCTACGAGCAGTACTTC. This gives the protein CASSLYSGGAYEQYF.

V usage is TRBV12-3 or TRBV12-4 and J usage is TRBJ2-1; no clear D. The germline V and J ends were trimmed by 6 bases and 3 bases, with 9 bases remaining between them. CDR3 length: 13 residues. CDR3: CASRLSRYNEQFF. The CDR3 DNA sequence: TGTGCCAGCAGGTTAAGCCGCTACAATGAGCAGTTCTTC.

A remark on this clonotype: It may be a read error: a sequence one base away is much more abundant. The V gene is TRBV28, the J gene TRBJ2-5, with 7 bases aligning to TRBD1. Unmatched junction bases numbered 8, after V lost 5 bases and J lost 5 bases. The CDR3 is made up of 14 amino acids. The germline CDR1 and CDR2 sequences are MDHEN and SYDVKM. The CDR3 nucleotides are TGTGCCAGCAGTCCGTCGACAGGGCGGGAGACCCAGTACTTC. Its protein is CASSPSTGRETQYF.

Turning to this clonotype: Compared with germline, one end of the junction differs, possibly owing to a read error. The rearrangement links TRBV11-2 to TRBJ2-3, with no clear D. The length of the CDR3 is 15 residues. In germline, CDR1 is SGHAT, CDR2 FQNNGV. The CDR3 spells CASSPPYPFTDTHYF. CDR3 bases: TGTGCCAGCAGCCCACCTTACCCCTTCACAGATACGCATTATTTT.

This clonotype was seen ten or more times. The V call is TRBV12-3 or TRBV12-4, the J call TRBJ2-7; perhaps TRBD2 as D (5 bases). Trimming pared 6 bases from V and 5 bases from J, leaving 8 bases between. CDR3 size: 11 residues. The CDR3 DNA reads TGTGCCAGCAGCCCCGGGAACGAGCAGTACTTC. Translated: CASSPGNEQYF.

Points on this clonotype: Because it lacks the conserved phenylalanine or tryptophan at the end, this CDR3 is likely a read error. This chain connects TRBV6-6 to TRBJ1-3, with D unresolved. The CDR3 has 16 residues. Germline V gives CDR1 MNHNY, CDR2 SVGAGI (reference sequence). CDR3 in DNA: TGTGCCAGCAGCCTGATGGCCGGTCTCTCTGGAAACATCATATATTCT. Translation gives CASSLMAGLSGNIIYS.

This clonotype has ten or more counts. This chain uses TRBV6-2 or TRBV6-3 with TRBJ2-1, with D hard to call. The V gene lost 5 bases and the J gene lost 0 bases, with 11 bases spanning the gap. CDR1 is MNHEY and CDR2 is SVGEGT in the germline V gene. The CDR3 has 15 residues. CDR3 sequence reads: CASSTLVSSYNEQFF. CDR3 nucleotide sequence: TGTGCCAGCAGTACCTTGGTCTCCTCCTACAATGAGCAGTTCTTC.

On this clonotype itself: One junction end does not reproduce the germline sequence, and a read error may be involved. The chain carries TRBV11-2 and TRBJ2-7; D is perhaps TRBD2 (6 bases). CDR1 and CDR2 (germline): SGHAT, FQNNGV. CDR3 length: 14 residues. CDR3 region: CASSYPRGNYVQYF. The CDR3 nucleotides read TGTGCTAGCAGCTATCCACGGGGGAACTACGTGCAGTACTTC.

On this clonotype itself: The junction departs from the called germline gene at one end, perhaps through a read error. The chain recombines TRBV24-1 with TRBJ2-1; 11 nucleotides align to TRBD2. Germline values: CDR1 KGHDR, CDR2 SFDVKD. The CDR3 sequence is 17 residues long. The CDR3 sequence: CATSDAKTSGANNEQSF. For the CDR3, the DNA is TGTGCCACCAGTGATGCCAAGACTAGCGGGGCGAACAATGAGCAGTCCTTC.

By sample share, this clonotype is medium-sized. The genes are TRBV12-3 or TRBV12-4 and TRBJ2-5, with D possibly TRBD1 on 6 matching bases. The CDR3 has 13 residues. The V gene lost 3 bases and the J gene lost 5 bases, with 10 bases spanning the gap. The CDR3 nucleotides are TGTGCCAGCAGTTTTGTAACAGGGGAGACCCAGTACTTC. This translates into CASSFVTGETQYF.

This chain uses TRBV29-1 with TRBJ2-5; tentative D call: TRBD2 (5 bases). Trimming cost V 1 base and J 0 bases, with 6 bases left between them. Germline assignment: CDR1 SQVTM and CDR2 ANQGSEA. The CDR3 has 13 amino acids. The CDR3, as DNA: TGCAGCGTTGAAGGGGAGTACCAAGAGACCCAGTACTTC. Protein sequence: CSVEGEYQETQYF. Full variable domain (outside the CDR3, taken from reference TRBV29-1 and TRBJ2-5): SAVISQKPSRDICQRGTSLTIQCQVDSQVTMMFWYRQQPGQSLTLIATANQGSEATYESGFVIDKFPISRPNLTFSTLTVSNMSPEDSSIYLCSVEGEYQETQYFGPGTRLLVL.

As to this clonotype: Mismatch with germline at one junction end may stem from a read error. The rearrangement links TRBV12-3 or TRBV12-4 to TRBJ2-3, with D perhaps TRBD2 (6 bases). This CDR3 region has 15 residues. The CDR3 here is CASSPGLSGTDTQYF. The CDR3 DNA sequence: TGTGCTAGCAGCCCCGGACTATCGGGAACAGATACGCAGTATTTT.

The table lists this clonotype with a few counts. One end of the junction does not line up with germline, which may come from a read error. The chain combines TRBV6-5 with TRBJ2-1, with 9 bases matching TRBD2. Germline lookup yields CDR1 MNHEY and CDR2 SVGAGI. This CDR3 has 15 residues. CDR3 sequence (DNA): TGTACCAGCAGCCTGAGCGGGAGGAACTACAATGAGCAGTTCTTC. Translating gives CTSSLSGRNYNEQFF.

The chain has TRBV20-1 and TRBJ2-5, with no clear D. The CDR3 sequence is 13 residues long. CDR1 and CDR2 (germline): DFQATT, SNEGSKA (reference sequence). The V end lost 6 bases, the J end lost 2 bases, and 13 bases lay between the germline ends. Written as DNA, the CDR3 is TGCAGTGCCCAATCGGGTTGGCAAGAGACCCAGTACTTC. It is translated as CSAQSGWQETQYF.

This clonotype has only a few counts. A much larger clone sits a single nucleotide away, making a read error possible. The genes are TRBV6-2 or TRBV6-3 and TRBJ1-5, with 12 bases fitting TRBD1. Germline V gives CDR1 MNHEY, CDR2 SVGEGT. The CDR3 spans 16 residues. The CDR3 DNA reads TGTGTCAGCAGTTACTGGGACAGGGGGCCTGGTCAGCCCCAGCATTTT. Its protein product is CVSSYWDRGPGQPQHF.

This clonotype was found once. V gene TRBV24-1 combines with J gene TRBJ2-2, with 7 positions matching TRBD2. The CDR3 consists of 17 residues. V trimming: 3 bases; J trimming: 8 bases; junction bases outside the gene matches: 14. Germline assignment: CDR1 KGHDR and CDR2 SFDVKD. This chain's CDR3 is CATSDSEGTKDIGELFF. CDR3 nucleotide sequence: TGTGCCACCAGTGATAGTGAGGGGACTAAGGACATAGGGGAGCTGTTTTTT.

CDR3 bases: TGTGCCAGCAGCTTGGCCAGAATCATGGACTCTGAAGCTTTCTTT. It translates to CASSLARIMDSEAFF. The chain recombines TRBV5-5 with TRBJ1-1; D gene uncertain. Trimming took off 0 bases at V and 6 bases at J, with 15 bases between the two ends. Germline CDR1 reads SGHKS; CDR2 reads YYEKEE (reference sequence). CDR3 size: 15 residues.

The chain employs TRBV6-5 and TRBJ1-5, with D unresolved. Germline V gene lookup returns CDR1 MNHEY and CDR2 SVGAGI. CDR3 length: 13 residues. Here the CDR3 reads CATHSEGNQPQHF. CDR3 nucleotide sequence: TGTGCTACCCACTCGGAAGGCAATCAGCCCCAGCATTTT.

Note on this clonotype: Germline is not matched at one junction end, which may reflect a read error. The genes are TRBV11-2 and TRBJ2-1, with D possibly being TRBD1 or TRBD2 (5 bases each). Looked up from germline, CDR1 is SGHAT and CDR2 is FQNNGV. This CDR3 spans 15 amino acids. As DNA, the CDR3 is TGTGCCAGCAGCTTGACTAACGGGACCTACAAAGAGCAGTTCTTC. It yields the protein CASSLTNGTYKEQFF.

Notes on this clonotype: This may be a read error: a much more frequent sequence differs by one nucleotide. The rearrangement uses TRBV11-3 and TRBJ2-2; no reliable D call. V lost 11 bases and J lost 6, with 16 bases in between. CDR3 size: 13 residues. The germline CDR1 and CDR2 sequences are SGHNT and YENEEA. The DNA of the CDR3 is TGTGCCGGCATCCCCCAAATGGCCGGGGAGCTGTTTTTT. Residues: CAGIPQMAGELFF.

This clonotype was counted a single time. This may be a read error: a much more frequent sequence differs by one nucleotide. The V gene is TRBV5-4, the J gene TRBJ1-6; D gene ambiguous. CDR1 is SGHNT and CDR2 is YYREEE in the germline V gene (reference sequence). The length of the CDR3 is 13 residues. The DNA for the CDR3 is TGTGCCAGCAGCTTGGTAGGGAATTCACCCCTCCAATTT. Translated: CASSLVGNSPLQF.

With regard to this clonotype: An end of the junction differs from the germline gene, which may be a read error. The rearrangement joins TRBV12-3 or TRBV12-4 to TRBJ1-4, with 9 bases lining up with TRBD1. The CDR3 length is 13 residues. CDR3 region: CASSLLGQGKLFF. In DNA form, the CDR3 reads TGTGCCAGTAGTTTACTAGGACAGGGGAAACTGTTTTTT.

This clonotype was seen only once. The rearrangement joins TRBV12-3 or TRBV12-4 to TRBJ2-7; either TRBD1 or TRBD2 may supply D (5 bases each). This CDR3 is 14 amino acids long. CDR3 nucleotide sequence: TGTGTAAGCGGTTTGGGGCCGCCCCCCTACGAGCAGTACTTC. Protein product: CVSGLGPPPYEQYF.

Comments on this clonotype: The conserved phenylalanine or tryptophan is not found at the CDR3 terminus, so this likely reflects a read error. The chain couples TRBV4-2 to TRBJ2-7, with 8 bases matching TRBD1. Germline CDR1 and CDR2: LGHNA and YNFKEQ. The CDR3 has 15 residues. The CDR3 coding sequence is TGTGCAAGCAGGGATGCGGGACAGGACTCCTACGAGCAGTACCTC. Translation gives CASRDAGQDSYEQYL.